Each of the 32 T cell receptor beta chains below was sequenced from the same sample in a study of blood T cell repertoires in COVID-19. Assay: immunoSEQ multiplex PCR; the TCRdb copy retains only in-frame clones and omits some. The sample holds 250,000 or so clones; approximately 84% are singletons and the top ten take around 2%. Sequencing was done on a sample of peripheral blood. Source of these receptors: a woman older than 75 with acute or convalescent COVID-19.

The chain uses TRBV11-1 and TRBJ2-5; 9 nucleotides align to TRBD2. CDR3 length: 16 residues. Germline-derived CDR1 and CDR2 are SGHAT and FQDESV (reference sequence). Trimming at V came to 5 bases and at J to 5 bases, leaving 12 bases not matched to a gene. CDR3 DNA: TGTGCCAGCAGCCTAGGGGGTAGCGGGAGAGGTGAGACCCAGTACTTC. Encoded protein: CASSLGGSGRGETQYF.

The V and J genes are TRBV18 and TRBJ2-1, with a possible D match to TRBD1 (6 bases). CDR3 length equals 16 residues. In germline, CDR1 is KGHSH, CDR2 LQKENI. V was pared by 4 bases and J by 0 bases, with 13 bases between. The CDR3 is CASSQPGQDSYNEQFF. The DNA of the CDR3 is TGTGCCAGCTCACAACCGGGACAAGACTCCTACAATGAGCAGTTCTTC. Full variable domain (rest looked up from reference TRBV18 and TRBJ2-1): NAGVMQNPRHLVRRRGQEARLRCSPMKGHSHVYWYRQLPEEGLKFMVYLQKENIIDESGMPKERFSAEFPKEGPSILRIQQVVRGDSAAYFCASSQPGQDSYNEQFFGPGTRLTVL.

The J gene is TRBJ1-2, the V gene TRBV9; 8 positions match TRBD1. The junction had 4 bases not matched to a gene; V was cut back by 3 bases and J by 3 bases. This CDR3 is 14 amino acids long. Germline CDR1 reads SGDLS; CDR2 reads YYNGEE. In DNA, the CDR3 is TGTGCCAGCAGCGCAGGGGGCGCCGACTATGGCTACACCTTC. Amino acids: CASSAGGADYGYTF. Variable domain in full (rest from reference TRBV9 and TRBJ1-2): DSGVTQTPKHLITATGQRVTLRCSPRSGDLSVYWYQQSLDQGLQFLIQYYNGEERAKGNILERFSAQQFPDLHSELNLSSLELGDSALYFCASSAGGADYGYTFGSGTRLTVV.

The rearrangement links TRBV2 to TRBJ2-1; 9 bases align to TRBD2. Germline V gene lookup returns CDR1 SNHLY and CDR2 FYNNEI. The CDR3 sequence is 17 residues long. V lost 1 base and J lost 5; bases outside the gene matches: 9. The DNA for the CDR3 is TGTGCCAGCAGTGAAGGCCGAGTTCTAGCGGGGAACAATGAGCAGTTCTTC. Its protein is CASSEGRVLAGNNEQFF.

This clone was observed a single time. The genes are TRBV6-6 and TRBJ2-7, with TRBD2 identical over 11 bases. The CDR3 loop spans 14 amino acids. Trimming took 5 bases from V and 2 from J; bases not matched to a gene: 2. Germline V CDR1 and CDR2: MNHNY, SVGAGI (reference sequence). The CDR3 coding sequence is TGTGCCAGCAGTACTAGCGGGAGCCCCTACGAGCAGTACTTC. Its translation is CASSTSGSPYEQYF.

The sample holds a few counts of this clone. V gene TRBV7-2 combines with J gene TRBJ1-2; 10 bases match TRBD1. In germline, CDR1 is SGHTA, CDR2 FQGNSA. There are 13 residues in the CDR3. The V gene end was trimmed by 6 bases and the J gene end by 8 bases; junction bases not matched to a gene: 6. This CDR3 is CASRPGQGLGYTF. The CDR3 nucleotides are TGTGCCAGCAGACCGGGACAGGGGTTGGGCTACACCTTC.

The chain uses TRBV6-2 or TRBV6-3 and TRBJ1-2; unclear D gene. The CDR3 is 13 amino acids. Germline CDR1 and CDR2: MNHEY and SVGEGT. V was cut by 0 bases and J by 4 bases, with 6 bases left in between. CDR3 loop: CASSYSTTYGYTF. The CDR3 coding sequence is TGTGCCAGCAGTTACTCGACAACCTATGGCTACACCTTC.

The genes are TRBV5-1 and TRBJ2-3; TRBD2 aligns across 11 bases. Germline CDR1 and CDR2: SGHRS and YFSETQ. Trimming removed 4 bases from V and 1 base from J; junction bases left unmatched: 5. This CDR3 spans 16 amino acids. The CDR3 spells CASSQGLAVRTDTQYF. The CDR3 bases are TGCGCCAGCAGCCAGGGACTAGCGGTCCGCACAGATACGCAGTATTTT.

The chain links TRBV6-5 to TRBJ1-6; D is undetermined. The ends were cut back, 7 bases at V and 3 bases at J, with 13 bases in the middle. This CDR3 has 15 amino acids. Per germline, CDR1 MNHEY and CDR2 SVGAGI. The CDR3 DNA reads as TGTGCCAGCACCATGTTTGGCAGCTATAATTCACCCCTCCACTTT. Translating gives CASTMFGSYNSPLHF.

V and J are TRBV6-5 and TRBJ1-4; 10 nucleotides line up with TRBD1. The germline CDR1 and CDR2 sequences are MNHEY and SVGAGI. The length of the CDR3 is 13 residues. V lost 7 bases, J lost 7 bases, and 3 bases stayed unmatched. The CDR3 is CASTDRGPEKLFF. Here the CDR3 DNA reads TGTGCCAGCACCGACAGGGGGCCTGAAAAACTGTTTTTT.

This sequence joins TRBV18 and TRBJ2-1, with a possible D match to TRBD1 (5 bases). The CDR3 has 17 amino acids. Germline V gives CDR1 KGHSH, CDR2 LQKENI. Trimming cost V 2 bases and J 6 bases, with 20 bases left between them. The DNA of the CDR3 is TGTGCCAGCTCACCAAGGCAGGGCTACACGGGTAGCAATGAGCAGTTCTTC. Protein product: CASSPRQGYTGSNEQFF.

This clone was seen a few times. The chain employs TRBV5-1 and TRBJ1-1, with TRBD1 identical over 9 bases. The CDR3 runs to 14 residues. Germline CDR1 is SGHRS and CDR2 is YFSETQ. V was pared by 3 bases and J by 2 bases, with 2 bases of the junction left unmatched. CDR3 protein: CASSWTGANTEAFF. CDR3 DNA sequence: TGCGCCAGCAGCTGGACAGGGGCAAACACTGAAGCTTTCTTT. The whole variable domain, filled in from reference TRBV5-1 and TRBJ1-1, reads KAGVTQTPRYLIKTRGQQVTLSCSPISGHRSVSWYQQTPGQGLQFLFEYFSETQRNKGNFPGRFSGRQFSNSRSEMNVSTLELGDSALYLCASSWTGANTEAFFGQGTRLTVV.

Concerning this clone: It is unclear where the CDR3 begins or ends on the DNA, so no DNA is shown, and the CDR3 is as TCRdb lists it. The chain uses TRBV12-1 and TRBJ2-1; the D call TRBD2 from the table was never checked on the DNA. TRBV12-1 is a documented pseudogene. The CDR3 length is 18 residues, termini included. CDR3: CASTKVGSGTKGGNEQFF.

The chain has TRBV2 and TRBJ2-6; D gene uncertain. V was trimmed by 5 bases and J by 0 bases, leaving 14 bases between them. The CDR3 length is 17 residues. Germline loops: CDR1 SNHLY, CDR2 FYNNEI. The CDR3 DNA reads as TGTGCCAGCAGTTATGGTGCAGTTTACTCTGGGGCCAACGTCCTGACTTTC. Translating gives CASSYGAVYSGANVLTF. Full variable domain (missing parts from reference TRBV2 and TRBJ2-6): EPEVTQTPSHQVTQMGQEVILRCVPISNHLYFYWYRQILGQKVEFLVSFYNNEISEKSEIFDDQFSVERPDGSNFTLKIRSTKLEDSAMYFCASSYGAVYSGANVLTFGAGSRLTVL.

This clone was picked up a small number of times. The chain carries TRBV19 and TRBJ1-2; D remains unclear. Deletions cut 3 bases from V and 5 bases from J, with 10 bases between. CDR3 size: 13 residues. CDR1 is LNHDA and CDR2 is SQIVND in the germline V gene (reference sequence). CDR3 nucleotides: TGTGCCAGTAGTATCCGCGGACTTTATGGCTACACCTTC. As protein: CASSIRGLYGYTF.

The chain links TRBV30 to TRBJ2-5, with 12 bases matching TRBD2. Germline V lookup: CDR1 GTSNPN, CDR2 SVGIG (reference sequence). CDR3 size: 17 residues. The V gene end was trimmed by 1 base and the J gene end by 0 bases; junction bases not matched to a gene: 6. The CDR3 reads CAWSALAGGGYQETQYF. The CDR3 nucleotides read TGTGCCTGGAGTGCCCTAGCGGGAGGGGGGTACCAAGAGACCCAGTACTTC.

This chain uses TRBV30 with TRBJ1-5, with no clear D. The germline gives CDR1 GTSNPN, CDR2 SVGIG (reference sequence). The CDR3 sequence is 13 residues long. V was cut by 1 base and J by 2 bases, with 6 bases left in between. This CDR3 reads CAWSASGNQPQHF. CDR3 nucleotides: TGTGCCTGGAGTGCGAGTGGCAATCAGCCCCAGCATTTT.

This clone was found once. This chain uses TRBV6-5 with TRBJ1-6, with D hard to call. Per the germline V gene, CDR1 is MNHEY and CDR2 is SVGAGI. CDR3 size: 15 residues. V was pared by 6 bases and J by 4 bases, with 13 bases between. CDR3 coding DNA: TGTGCCAGCAGGGGCCTCACTTTTTATAATTCACCCCTCCACTTT. Translating it yields CASRGLTFYNSPLHF.

The chain joins TRBV19 to TRBJ2-5; a possible D gene is TRBD2 (5 bases). V lost 7 bases and J 4 bases, leaving 13 bases between the germline ends. Germline V gene sequence: CDR1 LNHDA, CDR2 SQIVND (reference sequence). The CDR3 has 13 residues. CDR3 DNA: TGTGCCAGTACCCCTACGGGGAGAGAGACCCAGTACTTC. It specifies CASTPTGRETQYF.

V and J are TRBV7-9 and TRBJ2-2, with TRBD1 as a possible D gene (5 bases). The CDR3 contains 17 residues. Germline CDR1 SEHNR, CDR2 FQNEAQ (reference sequence). V was shortened by 2 bases and J by 2 bases, with 15 bases between the two germline ends. The CDR3 loop reads CASSLFWGEPNTGELFF. The CDR3 bases are TGTGCCAGCAGCTTATTCTGGGGCGAACCTAACACCGGGGAGCTGTTTTTT.

This clone came up a few times. The V gene is TRBV7-9, the J gene TRBJ1-2; a weak D match, TRBD1 (6 bases). The CDR3 loop spans 14 amino acids. Looked up from germline, CDR1 is SEHNR and CDR2 is FQNEAQ (reference sequence). Trimming stripped 1 base from V and 6 bases from J, with 12 bases between. The CDR3 DNA is TGTGCCAGCAGCTTAGGGACAGAGGGGGATGGCTACACCTTC. The encoded protein is CASSLGTEGDGYTF. The whole variable domain, filled in from reference TRBV7-9 and TRBJ1-2, reads DTGVSQNPRHKITKRGQNVTFRCDPISEHNRLYWYRQTLGQGPEFLTYFQNEAQLEKSRLLSDRFSAERPKGSFSTLEIQRTEQGDSAMYLCASSLGTEGDGYTFGSGTRLTVV.

The V and J genes are TRBV30 and TRBJ1-2; unclear D gene. Germline values: CDR1 GTSNPN, CDR2 SVGIG (reference sequence). This CDR3 is 12 amino acids long. The germline V and J ends were trimmed by 3 bases and 4 bases, with 9 bases remaining between them. For the CDR3, the DNA is TGTGCCTGGAGACAGAACACCTATGGCTACACCTTC. Protein sequence: CAWRQNTYGYTF. The complete variable domain, with remaining parts taken from reference TRBV30 and TRBJ1-2, reads SQTIHQWPATLVQPVGSPLSLECTVEGTSNPNLYWYRQAAGRGLQLLFYSVGIGQISSEVPQNLSASRPQDRQFILSSKKLLLSDSGFYLCAWRQNTYGYTFGSGTRLTVV.

In DNA form, the CDR3 reads TGTGCCAGCAGTGGGAGCGGGCGGGACACCGGGGAGCTGTTTTTT. This codes for CASSGSGRDTGELFF. The V gene is TRBV6-4, the J gene TRBJ2-2; weak D call: TRBD2 (6 bases). The germline gives CDR1 MRHNA, CDR2 SNTAGT. Between the trimmed V and J ends, which lost 4 bases and 3 bases, there was a span of 12 bases. The CDR3 covers 15 residues.

This chain's CDR3 is CASTRDRGNTEAFF. In DNA form, the CDR3 reads TGTGCCAGTACCCGGGACAGGGGGAACACTGAAGCTTTCTTT. The rearrangement joins TRBV19 to TRBJ1-1; 10 bases line up with TRBD1. Germline-derived CDR1 and CDR2 are LNHDA and SQIVND (reference sequence). With 7 bases clipped from V and 1 base from J, the junction kept 3 bases outside the gene matches. The CDR3 covers 14 residues.

The CDR3 is CASTLTGQETQYF. The CDR3 coding sequence is TGTGCCAGCACCCTGACAGGCCAAGAGACCCAGTACTTC. V usage is TRBV2 and J usage is TRBJ2-5; maybe TRBD1 (6 bases). Trimming left V 7 bases short and J 1 base short, with 10 bases between. The CDR3 runs 13 residues. Germline CDR1 SNHLY, CDR2 FYNNEI.

DNA of the CDR3: TGTGCCACCAGCAGGGACAGGGGGCAAGAAAAACTGTTTTTT. Protein: CATSRDRGQEKLFF. The chain combines TRBV15 with TRBJ1-4; 11 nucleotides line up with TRBD1. The V gene end was trimmed by 3 bases and the J gene end by 8 bases; junction bases not matched to a gene: 2. The length of the CDR3 is 14 residues. Germline V gives CDR1 LNHNV, CDR2 YYDKDF (reference sequence).

This chain joins TRBV6-4 and TRBJ2-7, with TRBD2 matching 10 bases. Germline CDR1 MRHNA, CDR2 SNTAGT. This CDR3 contains 21 residues. The trim removed 2 bases at V and 0 bases at J, leaving 19 bases unmatched. CDR3 sequence: CASSDALAMLAGGPSSYEQYF. The CDR3 nucleotides are TGTGCCAGCAGTGACGCGCTAGCCATGTTAGCGGGAGGTCCTAGCTCCTACGAGCAGTACTTC.

CDR3 DNA sequence: TGTGCCAGCAGTTCTCCTAGCGGGGCAACCTACGAGCAGTACTTC. This sequence encodes CASSSPSGATYEQYF. This chain uses TRBV5-4 with TRBJ2-7; 9 nucleotides align to TRBD2. Germline CDR1 reads SGHNT; CDR2 reads YYREEE (reference sequence). V shed 5 bases and J 2 bases; nucleotides not matched to a gene: 8. The CDR3 extends over 15 amino acids.

The chain links TRBV2 to TRBJ2-7, with TRBD2 identical over 13 bases. The V gene end was trimmed by 6 bases and the J gene end by 5 bases; junction bases not matched to a gene: 7. The CDR3 is 15 residues long. Per the germline V gene, CDR1 is SNHLY and CDR2 is FYNNEI. CDR3 in DNA: TGTGCCAGCAGCTCGACTAGCGGGGGGCCCAACGAGCAGTACTTC. Translation gives CASSSTSGGPNEQYF.

The V call is TRBV5-6, the J call TRBJ1-6, with a tentative D call TRBD1 (5 bases). V was shortened by 1 base and J by 5 bases, with 7 bases between the two germline ends. The CDR3 is made up of 14 amino acids. Per the germline V gene, CDR1 is SGHDT and CDR2 is YYEEEE. Here the CDR3 reads CASSLWGDNSPLHF. DNA for the CDR3: TGTGCCAGCAGCTTGTGGGGGGATAATTCACCCCTCCACTTT.

J is TRBJ1-1 and V is TRBV6-1; perhaps TRBD1 as D (5 bases). CDR3 length equals 14 residues. The germline V and J ends were trimmed by 0 bases and 4 bases, with 9 bases remaining between them. The germline V gene encodes CDR1 MNHNS and CDR2 SASEGT. CDR3 residues: CASSEAGARTEAFF. CDR3 DNA sequence: TGTGCCAGCAGTGAAGCAGGGGCGCGCACTGAAGCTTTCTTT.

This chain links TRBV15 with TRBJ1-5; D unclear. Germline loops: CDR1 LNHNV, CDR2 YYDKDF (reference sequence). Trimming stripped 2 bases from V and 3 bases from J, with 5 bases between. This CDR3 region has 13 residues. The CDR3 spells CATSRNYNQPQHF. CDR3 bases: TGTGCCACCAGCAGAAATTACAATCAGCCCCAGCATTTT.